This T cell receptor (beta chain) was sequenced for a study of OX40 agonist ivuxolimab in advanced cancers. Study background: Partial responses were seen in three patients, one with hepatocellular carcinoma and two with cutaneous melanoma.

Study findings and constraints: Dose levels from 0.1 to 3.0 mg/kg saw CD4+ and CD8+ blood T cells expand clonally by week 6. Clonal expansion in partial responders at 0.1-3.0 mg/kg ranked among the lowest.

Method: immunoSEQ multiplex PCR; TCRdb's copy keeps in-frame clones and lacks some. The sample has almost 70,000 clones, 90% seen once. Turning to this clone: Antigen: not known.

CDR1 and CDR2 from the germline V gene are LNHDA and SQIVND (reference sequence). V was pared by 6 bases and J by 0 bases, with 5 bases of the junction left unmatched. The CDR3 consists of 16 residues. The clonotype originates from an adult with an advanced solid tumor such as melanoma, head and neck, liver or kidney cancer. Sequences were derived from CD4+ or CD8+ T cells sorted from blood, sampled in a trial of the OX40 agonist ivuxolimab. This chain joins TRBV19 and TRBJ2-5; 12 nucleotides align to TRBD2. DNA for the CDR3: TGTGCCAGTAGCCCGGGACTAGCGGGCTACCAAGAGACCCAGTACTTC. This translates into CASSPGLAGYQETQYF.